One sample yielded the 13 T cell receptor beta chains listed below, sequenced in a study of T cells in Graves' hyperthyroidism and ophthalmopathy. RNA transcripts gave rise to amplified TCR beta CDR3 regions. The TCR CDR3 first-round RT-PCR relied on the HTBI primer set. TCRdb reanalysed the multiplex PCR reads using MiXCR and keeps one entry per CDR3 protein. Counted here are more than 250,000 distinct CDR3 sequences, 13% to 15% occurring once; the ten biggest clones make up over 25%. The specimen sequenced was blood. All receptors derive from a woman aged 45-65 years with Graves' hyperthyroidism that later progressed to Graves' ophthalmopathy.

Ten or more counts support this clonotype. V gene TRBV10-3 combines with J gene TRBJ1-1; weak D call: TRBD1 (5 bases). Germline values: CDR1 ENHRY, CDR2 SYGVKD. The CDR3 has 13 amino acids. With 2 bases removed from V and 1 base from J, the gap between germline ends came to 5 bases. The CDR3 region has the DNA TGTGCCATCAGTGAGACAGGGAACACTGAAGCTTTCTTT. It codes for CAISETGNTEAFF.

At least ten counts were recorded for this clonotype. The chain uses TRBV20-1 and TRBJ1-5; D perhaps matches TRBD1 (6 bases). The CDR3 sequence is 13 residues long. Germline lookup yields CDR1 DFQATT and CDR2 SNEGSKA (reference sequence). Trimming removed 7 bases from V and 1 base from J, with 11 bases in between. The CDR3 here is CSVATGSNQPQHF. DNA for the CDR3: TGCAGTGTCGCTACAGGGAGCAATCAGCCCCAGCATTTT.

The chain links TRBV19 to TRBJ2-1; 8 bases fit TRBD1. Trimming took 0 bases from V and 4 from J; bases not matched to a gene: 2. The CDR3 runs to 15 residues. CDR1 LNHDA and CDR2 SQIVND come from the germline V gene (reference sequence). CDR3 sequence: CASSIEGQAYNEQFF. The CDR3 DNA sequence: TGTGCCAGTAGTATAGAGGGACAGGCTTACAATGAGCAGTTCTTC.

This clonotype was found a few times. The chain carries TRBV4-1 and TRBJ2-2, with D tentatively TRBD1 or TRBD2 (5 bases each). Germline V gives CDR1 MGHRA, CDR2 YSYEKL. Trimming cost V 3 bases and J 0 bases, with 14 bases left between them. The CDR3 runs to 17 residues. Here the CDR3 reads CASSQRGSGANTGELFF. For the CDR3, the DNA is TGCGCCAGCAGCCAGAGGGGTTCCGGGGCGAACACCGGGGAGCTGTTTTTT.

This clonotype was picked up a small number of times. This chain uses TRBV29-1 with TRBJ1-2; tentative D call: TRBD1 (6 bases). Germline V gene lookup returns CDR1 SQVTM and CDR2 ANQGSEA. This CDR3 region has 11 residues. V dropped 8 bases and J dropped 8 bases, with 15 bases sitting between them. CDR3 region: CSFLQGGGYTF. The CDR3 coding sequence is TGCAGCTTTCTACAGGGAGGAGGCTACACCTTC.

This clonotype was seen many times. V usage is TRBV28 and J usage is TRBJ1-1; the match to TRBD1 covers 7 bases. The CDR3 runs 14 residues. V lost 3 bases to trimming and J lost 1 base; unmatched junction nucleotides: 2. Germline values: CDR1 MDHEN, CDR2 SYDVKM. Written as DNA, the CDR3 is TGTGCCAGCAGTTTCTACAGGGGGAACACTGAAGCTTTCTTT. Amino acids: CASSFYRGNTEAFF.

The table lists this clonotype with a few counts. CDR3 protein: CASRIPGSLTNYGYTF. CDR3 bases: TGTGCCAGCAGGATCCCCGGCAGCCTTACTAACTATGGCTACACCTTC. The chain links TRBV7-9 to TRBJ1-2; D not certain. V dropped 6 bases and J dropped 0 bases, with 17 bases sitting between them. The CDR3 is 16 residues long. The germline V gene has CDR1 SEHNR and CDR2 FQNEAQ (reference sequence).

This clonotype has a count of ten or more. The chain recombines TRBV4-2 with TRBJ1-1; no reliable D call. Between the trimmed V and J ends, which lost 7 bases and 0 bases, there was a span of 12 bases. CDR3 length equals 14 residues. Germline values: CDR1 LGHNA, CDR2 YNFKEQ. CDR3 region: CASTLGSMNTEAFF. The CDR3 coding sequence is TGTGCCAGCACTCTCGGGTCGATGAACACTGAAGCTTTCTTT.

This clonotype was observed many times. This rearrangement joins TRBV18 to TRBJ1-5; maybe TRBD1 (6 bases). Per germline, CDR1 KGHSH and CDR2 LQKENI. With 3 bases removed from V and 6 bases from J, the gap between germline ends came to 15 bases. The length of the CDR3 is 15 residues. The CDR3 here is CASSPRRGVGQPQHF. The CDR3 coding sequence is TGTGCCAGCTCACCCAGAAGGGGGGTAGGTCAGCCCCAGCATTTT.

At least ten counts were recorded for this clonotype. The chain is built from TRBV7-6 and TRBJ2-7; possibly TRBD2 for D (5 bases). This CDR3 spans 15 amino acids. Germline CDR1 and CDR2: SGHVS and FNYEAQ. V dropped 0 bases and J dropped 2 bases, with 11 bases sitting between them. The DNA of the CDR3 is TGTGCCAGCAGCTTAGCGACCGGGGATCCCTACGAGCAGTACTTC. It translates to CASSLATGDPYEQYF.

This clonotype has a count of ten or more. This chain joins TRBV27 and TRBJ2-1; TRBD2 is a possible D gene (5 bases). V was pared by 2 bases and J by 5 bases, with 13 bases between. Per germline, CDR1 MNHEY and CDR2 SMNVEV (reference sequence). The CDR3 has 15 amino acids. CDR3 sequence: CASSLSSGSHNEQFF. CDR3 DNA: TGTGCCAGCAGTTTAAGTTCGGGGTCTCACAATGAGCAGTTCTTC.

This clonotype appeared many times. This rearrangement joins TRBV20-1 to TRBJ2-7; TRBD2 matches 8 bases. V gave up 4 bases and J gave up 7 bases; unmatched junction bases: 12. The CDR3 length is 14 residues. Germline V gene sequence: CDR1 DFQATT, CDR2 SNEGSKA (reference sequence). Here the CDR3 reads CSATRAGVRGEQYF. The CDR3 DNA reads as TGCAGTGCTACACGAGCGGGAGTAAGAGGAGAGCAGTACTTC.

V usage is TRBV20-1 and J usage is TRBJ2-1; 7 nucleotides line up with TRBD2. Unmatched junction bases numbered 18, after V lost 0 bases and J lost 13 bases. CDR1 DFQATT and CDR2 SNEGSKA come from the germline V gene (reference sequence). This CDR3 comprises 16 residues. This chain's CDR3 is CSARDRNGPGGETQFF. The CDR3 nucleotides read TGCAGTGCTAGAGATCGTAATGGTCCTGGGGGGGAGACCCAGTTCTTC.